This T cell receptor beta chain is from a study of shared T cell receptors in the human thymus. TCRdb keeps only in-frame clones here, not all; method: immunoSEQ multiplex PCR. The data contain hundreds of thousands of clones, more than 75% of them seen just once; the ten biggest clones take up roughly 0.0086%. The CDR3 loop spans 14 amino acids. The trim removed 3 bases at V and 6 bases at J, leaving 4 bases unmatched. These data also featured in a second study, about human thymus T cells. That source reports: Healthy Finnish infants undergoing corrective surgery for congenital heart defects provided the donor material. V and J gene usage appeared biased in thymic and blood repertoires.

The sequencing sample was made of thymocytes. This chain uses TRBV5-3 with TRBJ2-7; 12 bases match TRBD1. TRBV5-3 is identified as an open reading frame with a role that is uncertain. This TCR came from a boy under three years old with a congenital heart defect. CDR3 nucleotide sequence: TGTGCCAGAAGCTGGGGACAGGGGGCGGGCGAGCAGTACTTC. Translation gives CARSWGQGAGEQYF.